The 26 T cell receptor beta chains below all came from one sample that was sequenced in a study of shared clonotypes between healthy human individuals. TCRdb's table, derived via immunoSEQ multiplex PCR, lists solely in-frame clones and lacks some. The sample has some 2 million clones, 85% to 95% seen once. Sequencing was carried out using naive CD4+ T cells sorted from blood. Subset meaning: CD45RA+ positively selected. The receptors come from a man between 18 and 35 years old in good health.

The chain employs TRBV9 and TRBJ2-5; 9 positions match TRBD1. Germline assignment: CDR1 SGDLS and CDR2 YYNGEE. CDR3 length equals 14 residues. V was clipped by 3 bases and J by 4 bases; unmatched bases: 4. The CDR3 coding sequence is TGTGCCAGCAGCGCGGGACAGGGTAGAGAGACCCAGTACTTC. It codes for CASSAGQGRETQYF.

CDR3 sequence: CASSAHSGPPQETQYF. The CDR3 DNA follows: TGTGCCAGCAGTGCCCACAGCGGGCCCCCACAAGAGACCCAGTACTTC. The chain employs TRBV6-1 and TRBJ2-5; TRBD2 might be the D (6 bases). The V and J ends lost 4 bases and 2 bases respectively, with 17 bases between them. The CDR3 spans 16 residues. From germline, CDR1 is MNHNS and CDR2 SASEGT.

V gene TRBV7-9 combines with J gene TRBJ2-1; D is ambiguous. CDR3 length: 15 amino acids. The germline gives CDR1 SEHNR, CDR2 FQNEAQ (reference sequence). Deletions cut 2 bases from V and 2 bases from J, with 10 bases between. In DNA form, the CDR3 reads TGTGCCAGCAGCTTACCCTCCAAGACCTACAATGAGCAGTTCTTC. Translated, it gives CASSLPSKTYNEQFF.

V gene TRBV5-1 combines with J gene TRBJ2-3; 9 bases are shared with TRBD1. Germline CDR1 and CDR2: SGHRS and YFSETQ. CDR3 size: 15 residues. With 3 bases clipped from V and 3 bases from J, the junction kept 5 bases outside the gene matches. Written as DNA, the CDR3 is TGCGCCAGCAGCTACGGACAGGGGAAAACAGATACGCAGTATTTT. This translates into CASSYGQGKTDTQYF.

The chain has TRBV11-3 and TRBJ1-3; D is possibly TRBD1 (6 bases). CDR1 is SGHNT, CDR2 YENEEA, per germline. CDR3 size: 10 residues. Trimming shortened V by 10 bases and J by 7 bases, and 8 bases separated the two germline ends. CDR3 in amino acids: CATRGNTIYF. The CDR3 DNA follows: TGTGCCACCAGGGGCAACACCATATATTTT.

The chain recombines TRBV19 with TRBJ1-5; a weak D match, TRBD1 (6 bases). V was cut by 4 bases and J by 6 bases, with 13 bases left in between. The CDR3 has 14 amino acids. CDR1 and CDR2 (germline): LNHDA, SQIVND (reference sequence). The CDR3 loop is CASSTIAGAQPQHF. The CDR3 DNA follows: TGTGCCAGTAGTACCATCGCGGGGGCTCAGCCCCAGCATTTT.

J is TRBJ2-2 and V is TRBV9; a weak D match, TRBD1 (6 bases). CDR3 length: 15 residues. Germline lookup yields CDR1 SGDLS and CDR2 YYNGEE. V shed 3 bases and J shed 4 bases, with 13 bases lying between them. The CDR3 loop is CASSAFVGATGELFF. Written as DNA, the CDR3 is TGTGCCAGCAGCGCCTTTGTGGGGGCCACCGGGGAGCTGTTTTTT.

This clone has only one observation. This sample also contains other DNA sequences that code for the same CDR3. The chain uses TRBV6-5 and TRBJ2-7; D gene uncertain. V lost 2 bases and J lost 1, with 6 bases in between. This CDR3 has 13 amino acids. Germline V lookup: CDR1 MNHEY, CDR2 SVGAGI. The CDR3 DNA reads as TGTGCCAGCAGTTACGGTCAGTCCTACGAGCAGTACTTC. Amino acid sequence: CASSYGQSYEQYF.

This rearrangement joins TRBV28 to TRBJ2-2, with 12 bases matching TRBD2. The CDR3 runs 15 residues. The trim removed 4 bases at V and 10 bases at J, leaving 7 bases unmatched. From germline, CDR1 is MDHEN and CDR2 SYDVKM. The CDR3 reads CASSSPGLAGLELFF. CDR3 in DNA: TGTGCCAGCAGTTCCCCCGGACTAGCGGGGCTGGAGCTGTTTTTT.

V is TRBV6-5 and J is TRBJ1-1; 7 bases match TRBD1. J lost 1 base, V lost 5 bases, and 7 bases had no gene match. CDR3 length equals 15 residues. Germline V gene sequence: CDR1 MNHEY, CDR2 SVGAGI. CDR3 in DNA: TGTGCCAGCAGTAAGAGACAGGGTACGAACACTGAAGCTTTCTTT. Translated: CASSKRQGTNTEAFF.

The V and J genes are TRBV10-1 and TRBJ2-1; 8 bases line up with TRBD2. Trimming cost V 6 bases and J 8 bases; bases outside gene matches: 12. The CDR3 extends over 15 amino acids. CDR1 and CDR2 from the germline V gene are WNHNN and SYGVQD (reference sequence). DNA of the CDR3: TGCGCCAGCAGCGACCCGGGCGGGGGGCTCTATGAGCAGTTCTTC. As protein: CASSDPGGGLYEQFF.

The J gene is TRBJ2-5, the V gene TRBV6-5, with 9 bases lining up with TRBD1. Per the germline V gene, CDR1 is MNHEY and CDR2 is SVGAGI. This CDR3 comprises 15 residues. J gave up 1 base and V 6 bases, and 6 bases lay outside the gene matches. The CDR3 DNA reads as TGTGCCAGCAGCTCCGGGACAGGGATCCAAGAGACCCAGTACTTC. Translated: CASSSGTGIQETQYF.

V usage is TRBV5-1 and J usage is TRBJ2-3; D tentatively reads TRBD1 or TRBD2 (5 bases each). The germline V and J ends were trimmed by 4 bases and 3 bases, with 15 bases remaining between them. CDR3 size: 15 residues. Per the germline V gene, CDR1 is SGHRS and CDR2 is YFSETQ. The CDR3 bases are TGCGCCAGCAGCATAGTAGGGACGAAAACAGATACGCAGTATTTT. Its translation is CASSIVGTKTDTQYF.

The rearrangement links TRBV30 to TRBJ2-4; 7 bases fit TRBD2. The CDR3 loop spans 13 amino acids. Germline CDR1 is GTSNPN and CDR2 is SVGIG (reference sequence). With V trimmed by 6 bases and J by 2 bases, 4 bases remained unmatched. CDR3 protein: CACRGGTKNIQYF. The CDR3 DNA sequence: TGTGCCTGTCGCGGGGGAACCAAAAACATTCAGTACTTC.

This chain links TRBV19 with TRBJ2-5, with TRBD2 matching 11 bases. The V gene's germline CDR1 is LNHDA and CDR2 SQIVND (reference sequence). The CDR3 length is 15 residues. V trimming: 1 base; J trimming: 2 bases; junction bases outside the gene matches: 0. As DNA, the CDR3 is TGTGCCAGTAGTATAGTAGCGGGGGGGCAAGAGACCCAGTACTTC. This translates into CASSIVAGGQETQYF. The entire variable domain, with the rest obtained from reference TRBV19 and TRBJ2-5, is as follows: DGGITQSPKYLFRKEGQNVTLSCEQNLNHDAMYWYRQDPGQGLRLIYYSQIVNDFQKGDIAEGYSVSREKKESFPLTVTSAQKNPTAFYLCASSIVAGGQETQYFGPGTRLLVL.

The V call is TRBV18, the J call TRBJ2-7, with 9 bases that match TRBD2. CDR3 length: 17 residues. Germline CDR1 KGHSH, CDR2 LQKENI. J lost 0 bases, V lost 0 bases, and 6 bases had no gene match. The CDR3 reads CASSPPTSGPSSYEQYF. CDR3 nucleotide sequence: TGTGCCAGCTCACCACCGACTAGCGGCCCAAGCTCCTACGAGCAGTACTTC.

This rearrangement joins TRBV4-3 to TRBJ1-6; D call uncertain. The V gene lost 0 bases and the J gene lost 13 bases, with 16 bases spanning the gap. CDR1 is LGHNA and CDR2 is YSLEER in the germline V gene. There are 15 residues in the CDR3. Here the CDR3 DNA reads TGCGCCAGCAGCCAAGATGGGTCTAGAGGTGCGCCCCTCCACTTT. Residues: CASSQDGSRGAPLHF.

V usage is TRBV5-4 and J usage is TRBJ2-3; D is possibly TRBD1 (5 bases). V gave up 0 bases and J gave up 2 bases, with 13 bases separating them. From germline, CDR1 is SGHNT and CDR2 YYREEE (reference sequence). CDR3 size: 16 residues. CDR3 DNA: TGTGCCAGCAGCTTGGCAGACAGAAGGGTCACAGATACGCAGTATTTT. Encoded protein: CASSLADRRVTDTQYF.

The DNA for the CDR3 is TGTGCCAGCAGTCGACAGGGGGTATCCTACGAGCAGTACTTC. Translated: CASSRQGVSYEQYF. The chain combines TRBV28 with TRBJ2-7, with TRBD1 identical over 9 bases. J gave up 1 base and V 5 bases, and 3 bases lay outside the gene matches. The CDR3 extends over 14 amino acids. Germline CDR1 is MDHEN and CDR2 is SYDVKM.

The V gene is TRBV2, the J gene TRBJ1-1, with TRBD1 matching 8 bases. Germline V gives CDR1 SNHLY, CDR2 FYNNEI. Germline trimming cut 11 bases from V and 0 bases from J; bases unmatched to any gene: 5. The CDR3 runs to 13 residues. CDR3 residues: CARRTGMNTEAFF. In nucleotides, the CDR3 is TGTGCCCGGCGGACAGGGATGAACACTGAAGCTTTCTTT.

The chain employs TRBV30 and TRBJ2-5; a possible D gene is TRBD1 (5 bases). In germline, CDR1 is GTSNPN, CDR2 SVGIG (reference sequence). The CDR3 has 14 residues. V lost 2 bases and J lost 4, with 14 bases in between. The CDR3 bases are TGTGCCTGGAGTCCCAGACTTGGGGCAGAGACCCAGTACTTC. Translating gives CAWSPRLGAETQYF.

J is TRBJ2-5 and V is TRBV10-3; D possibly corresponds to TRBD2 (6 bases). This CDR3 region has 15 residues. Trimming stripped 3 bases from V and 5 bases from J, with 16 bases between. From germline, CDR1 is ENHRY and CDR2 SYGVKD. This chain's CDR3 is CAISESRAGKETQYF. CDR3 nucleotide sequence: TGTGCCATCAGTGAATCCCGGGCGGGGAAGGAGACCCAGTACTTC.

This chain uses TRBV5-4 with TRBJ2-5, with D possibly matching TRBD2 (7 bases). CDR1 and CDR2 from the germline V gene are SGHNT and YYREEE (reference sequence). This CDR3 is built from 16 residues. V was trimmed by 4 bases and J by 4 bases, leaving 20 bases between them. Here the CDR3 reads CASSPDLGGLVETQYF. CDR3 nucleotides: TGTGCCAGCAGCCCGGACCTGGGGGGGCTGGTAGAGACCCAGTACTTC.

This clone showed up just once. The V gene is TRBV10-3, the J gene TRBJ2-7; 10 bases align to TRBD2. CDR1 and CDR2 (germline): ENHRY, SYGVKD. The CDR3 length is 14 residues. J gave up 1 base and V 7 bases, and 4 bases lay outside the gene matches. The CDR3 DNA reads TGTGCCATCACTCCGGGACTAGCGTCCTACGAGCAGTACTTC. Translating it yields CAITPGLASYEQYF.

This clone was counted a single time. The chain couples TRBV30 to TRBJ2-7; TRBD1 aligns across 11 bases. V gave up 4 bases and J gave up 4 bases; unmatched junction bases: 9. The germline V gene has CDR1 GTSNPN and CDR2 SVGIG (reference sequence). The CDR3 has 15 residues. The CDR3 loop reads CAWKPSGTGGYEQYF. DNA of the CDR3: TGTGCCTGGAAACCGTCCGGGACAGGGGGATACGAGCAGTACTTC.

The CDR3 DNA reads TGTGCCAGCAGCTTCGGGGACAGCACAGATACGCAGTATTTT. Protein: CASSFGDSTDTQYF. The V call is TRBV7-9, the J call TRBJ2-3, with D perhaps matching TRBD1 or TRBD2 (5 bases each). Germline CDR1 reads SEHNR; CDR2 reads FQNEAQ (reference sequence). The V and J ends lost 3 bases and 0 bases respectively, with 7 bases between them. CDR3 length: 14 residues. Full variable domain (missing parts from reference TRBV7-9 and TRBJ2-3): DTGVSQNPRHKITKRGQNVTFRCDPISEHNRLYWYRQTLGQGPEFLTYFQNEAQLEKSRLLSDRFSAERPKGSFSTLEIQRTEQGDSAMYLCASSFGDSTDTQYFGPGTRLTVL.